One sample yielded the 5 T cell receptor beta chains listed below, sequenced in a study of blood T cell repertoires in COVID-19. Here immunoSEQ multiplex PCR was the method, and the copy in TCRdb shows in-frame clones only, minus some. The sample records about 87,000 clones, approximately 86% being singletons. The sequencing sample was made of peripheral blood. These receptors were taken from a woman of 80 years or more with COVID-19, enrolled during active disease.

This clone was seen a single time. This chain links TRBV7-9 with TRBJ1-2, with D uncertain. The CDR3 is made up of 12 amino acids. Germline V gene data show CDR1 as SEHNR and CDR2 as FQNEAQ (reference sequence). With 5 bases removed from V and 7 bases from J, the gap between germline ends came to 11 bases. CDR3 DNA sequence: TGTGCCAGCAGCCCCTCGGGAGGTGGCTACACCTTC. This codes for CASSPSGGGYTF. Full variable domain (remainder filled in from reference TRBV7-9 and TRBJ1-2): DTGVSQNPRHKITKRGQNVTFRCDPISEHNRLYWYRQTLGQGPEFLTYFQNEAQLEKSRLLSDRFSAERPKGSFSTLEIQRTEQGDSAMYLCASSPSGGGYTFGSGTRLTVV.

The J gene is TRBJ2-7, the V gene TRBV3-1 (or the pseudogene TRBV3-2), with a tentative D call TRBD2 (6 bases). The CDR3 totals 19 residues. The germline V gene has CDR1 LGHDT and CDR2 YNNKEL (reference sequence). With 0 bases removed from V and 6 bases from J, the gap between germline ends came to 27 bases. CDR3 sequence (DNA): TGTGCCAGCAGCCAAGAGACGGGGAAGGGGCCTCAAAGGAGGGTCGAGCAGTACTTC. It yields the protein CASSQETGKGPQRRVEQYF.

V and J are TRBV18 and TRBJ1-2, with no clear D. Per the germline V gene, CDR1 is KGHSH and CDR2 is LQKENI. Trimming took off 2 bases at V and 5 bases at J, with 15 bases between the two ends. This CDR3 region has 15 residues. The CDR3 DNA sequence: TGTGCCAGCTCACCAGACCGCGCTGGAGAATATGGCTACACCTTC. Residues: CASSPDRAGEYGYTF.

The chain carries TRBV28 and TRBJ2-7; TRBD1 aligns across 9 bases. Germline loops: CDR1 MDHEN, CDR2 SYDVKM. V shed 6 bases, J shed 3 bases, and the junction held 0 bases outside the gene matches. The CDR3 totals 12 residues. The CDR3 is CASRGQGYEQYF. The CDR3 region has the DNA TGTGCCAGCAGGGGACAGGGCTACGAGCAGTACTTC.

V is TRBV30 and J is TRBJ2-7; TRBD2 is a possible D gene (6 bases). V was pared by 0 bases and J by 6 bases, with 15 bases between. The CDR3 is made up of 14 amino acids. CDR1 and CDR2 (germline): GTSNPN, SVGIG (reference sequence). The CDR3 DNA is TGTGCCTGGAGTGTAAGTCGGAGGGGATTCGAGCAGTACTTC. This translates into CAWSVSRRGFEQYF.